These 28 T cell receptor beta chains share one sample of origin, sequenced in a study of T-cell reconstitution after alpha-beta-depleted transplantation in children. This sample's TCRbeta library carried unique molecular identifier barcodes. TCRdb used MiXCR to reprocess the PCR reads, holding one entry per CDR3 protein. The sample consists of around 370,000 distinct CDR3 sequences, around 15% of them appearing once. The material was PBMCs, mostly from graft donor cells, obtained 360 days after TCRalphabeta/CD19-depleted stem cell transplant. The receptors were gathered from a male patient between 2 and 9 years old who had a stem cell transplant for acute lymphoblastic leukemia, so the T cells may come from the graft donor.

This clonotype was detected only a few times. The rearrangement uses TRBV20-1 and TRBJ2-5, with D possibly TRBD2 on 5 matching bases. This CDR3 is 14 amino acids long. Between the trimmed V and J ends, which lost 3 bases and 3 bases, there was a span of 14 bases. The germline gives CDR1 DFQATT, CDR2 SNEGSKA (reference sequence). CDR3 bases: TGCAGTGCTAGTAGGCTTACTAGAGAAGAGACCCAGTACTTC. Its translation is CSASRLTREETQYF.

CDR3 coding DNA: TGCGCCAGCAGCCGAAGACTAGCGGGCCACAATGAGCAGTTCTTC. Translating it yields CASSRRLAGHNEQFF. V and J are TRBV4-3 and TRBJ2-1, with TRBD2 matching over 10 bases. The CDR3 spans 15 residues. Germline lookup yields CDR1 LGHNA and CDR2 YSLEER. V lost 4 bases to trimming and J lost 5 bases; unmatched junction nucleotides: 5.

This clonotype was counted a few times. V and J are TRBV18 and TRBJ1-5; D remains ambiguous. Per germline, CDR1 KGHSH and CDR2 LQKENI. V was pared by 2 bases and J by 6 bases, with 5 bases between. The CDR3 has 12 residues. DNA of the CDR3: TGTGCCAGCTCACCAACGTCTCAGCCCCAGCATTTT. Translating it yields CASSPTSQPQHF.

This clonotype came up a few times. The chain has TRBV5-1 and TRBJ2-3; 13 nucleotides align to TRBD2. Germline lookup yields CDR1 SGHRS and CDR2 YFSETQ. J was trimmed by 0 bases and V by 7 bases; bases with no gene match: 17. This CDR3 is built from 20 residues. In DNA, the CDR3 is TGCGCCAGCTGTCCGGCCTTTGGCGGGACTAGCGGGAAGAGCACAGATACGCAGTATTTT. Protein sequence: CASCPAFGGTSGKSTDTQYF.

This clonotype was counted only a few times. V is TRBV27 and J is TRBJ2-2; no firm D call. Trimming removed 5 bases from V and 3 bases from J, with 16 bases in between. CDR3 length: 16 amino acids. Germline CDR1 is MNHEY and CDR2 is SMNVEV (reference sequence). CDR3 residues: CASSPRPETYTGELFF. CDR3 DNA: TGTGCCAGCAGTCCCCGACCAGAAACGTACACCGGGGAGCTGTTTTTT.

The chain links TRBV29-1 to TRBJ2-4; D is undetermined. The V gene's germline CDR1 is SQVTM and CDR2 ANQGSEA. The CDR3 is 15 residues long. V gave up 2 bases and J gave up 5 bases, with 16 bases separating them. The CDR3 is CSVEPPRLMENIQYF. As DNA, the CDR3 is TGCAGCGTTGAACCCCCTAGGCTAATGGAAAACATTCAGTACTTC.

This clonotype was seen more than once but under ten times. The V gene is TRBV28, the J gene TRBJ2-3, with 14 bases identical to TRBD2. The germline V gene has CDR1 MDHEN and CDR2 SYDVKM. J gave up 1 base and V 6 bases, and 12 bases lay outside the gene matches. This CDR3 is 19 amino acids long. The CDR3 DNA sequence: TGTGCCAGCAGCGAACCGGGACTAGCGGGAGTCGCCGGCACAGATACGCAGTATTTT. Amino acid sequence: CASSEPGLAGVAGTDTQYF.

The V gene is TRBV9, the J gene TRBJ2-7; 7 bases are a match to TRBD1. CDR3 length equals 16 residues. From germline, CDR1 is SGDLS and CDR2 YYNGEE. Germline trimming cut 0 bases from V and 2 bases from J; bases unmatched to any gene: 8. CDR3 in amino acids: CASSVESDRTPYEQYF. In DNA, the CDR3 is TGTGCCAGCAGCGTAGAGTCGGACAGGACCCCCTACGAGCAGTACTTC. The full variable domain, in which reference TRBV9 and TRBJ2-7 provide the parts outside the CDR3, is DSGVTQTPKHLITATGQRVTLRCSPRSGDLSVYWYQQSLDQGLQFLIQYYNGEERAKGNILERFSAQQFPDLHSELNLSSLELGDSALYFCASSVESDRTPYEQYFGPGTRLTVT.

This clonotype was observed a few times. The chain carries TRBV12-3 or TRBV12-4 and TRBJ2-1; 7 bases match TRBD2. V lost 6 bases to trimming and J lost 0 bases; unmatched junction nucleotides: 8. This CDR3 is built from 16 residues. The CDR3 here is CASRPAGAPSYNEQFF. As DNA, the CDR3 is TGTGCCAGCAGACCGGCGGGAGCGCCCTCCTACAATGAGCAGTTCTTC.

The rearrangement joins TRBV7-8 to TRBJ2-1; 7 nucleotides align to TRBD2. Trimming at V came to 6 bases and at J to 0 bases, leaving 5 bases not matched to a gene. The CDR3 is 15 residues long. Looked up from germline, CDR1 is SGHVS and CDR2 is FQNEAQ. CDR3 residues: CASSRGSNSYNEQFF. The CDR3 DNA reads TGTGCCAGCAGTCGCGGGAGTAACTCCTACAATGAGCAGTTCTTC.

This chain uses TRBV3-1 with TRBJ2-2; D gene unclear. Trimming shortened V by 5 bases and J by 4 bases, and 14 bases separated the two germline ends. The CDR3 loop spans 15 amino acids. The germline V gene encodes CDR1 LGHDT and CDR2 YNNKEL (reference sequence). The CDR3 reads CASSFDTAGTGELFF. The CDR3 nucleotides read TGTGCCAGCAGCTTCGATACCGCTGGCACCGGGGAGCTGTTTTTT.

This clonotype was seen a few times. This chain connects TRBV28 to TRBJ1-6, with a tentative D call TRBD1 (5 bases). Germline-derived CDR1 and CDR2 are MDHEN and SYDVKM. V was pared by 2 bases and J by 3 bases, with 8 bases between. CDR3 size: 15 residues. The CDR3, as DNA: TGTGCCAGCAGTTTACAGGGAATCTATAATTCACCCCTCCACTTT. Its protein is CASSLQGIYNSPLHF.

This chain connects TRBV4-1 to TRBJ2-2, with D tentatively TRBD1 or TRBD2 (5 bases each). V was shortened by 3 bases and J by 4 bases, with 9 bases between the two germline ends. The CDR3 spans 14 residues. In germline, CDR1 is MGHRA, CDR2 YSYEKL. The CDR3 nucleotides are TGCGCCAGCAGCCACAGGGAGACCACCGGGGAGCTGTTTTTT. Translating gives CASSHRETTGELFF.

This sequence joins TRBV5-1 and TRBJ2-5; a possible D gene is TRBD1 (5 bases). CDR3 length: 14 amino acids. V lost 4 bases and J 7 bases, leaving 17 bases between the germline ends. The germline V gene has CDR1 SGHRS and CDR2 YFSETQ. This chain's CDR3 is CASSEPGMKGTQYF. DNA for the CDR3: TGCGCCAGCAGCGAGCCAGGGATGAAAGGGACCCAGTACTTC. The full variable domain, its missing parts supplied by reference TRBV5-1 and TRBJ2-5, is KAGVTQTPRYLIKTRGQQVTLSCSPISGHRSVSWYQQTPGQGLQFLFEYFSETQRNKGNFPGRFSGRQFSNSRSEMNVSTLELGDSALYLCASSEPGMKGTQYFGPGTRLLVL.

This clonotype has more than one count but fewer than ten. In DNA form, the CDR3 reads TGTGCCAGCAGCTTAAGGTCGGGTACAGATACGCAGTATTTT. Encoded protein: CASSLRSGTDTQYF. J is TRBJ2-3 and V is TRBV7-9; D unresolved. This CDR3 contains 14 residues. The V and J ends lost 2 bases and 3 bases respectively, with 9 bases between them. The germline V gene encodes CDR1 SEHNR and CDR2 FQNEAQ (reference sequence).

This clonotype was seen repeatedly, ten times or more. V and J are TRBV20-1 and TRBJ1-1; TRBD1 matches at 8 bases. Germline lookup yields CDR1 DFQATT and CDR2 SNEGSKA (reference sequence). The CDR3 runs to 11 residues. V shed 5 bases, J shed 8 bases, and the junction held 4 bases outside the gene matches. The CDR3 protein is CSAARQGEAFF. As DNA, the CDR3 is TGCAGTGCTGCCCGACAGGGGGAAGCTTTCTTT.

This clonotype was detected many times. CDR3 in amino acids: CASSFSGEQYF. The CDR3 region has the DNA TGTGCCAGCAGTTTCTCGGGGGAGCAGTACTTC. The chain employs TRBV28 and TRBJ2-7; weak D call: TRBD2 (5 bases). In germline, CDR1 is MDHEN, CDR2 SYDVKM. The ends were cut back, 3 bases at V and 7 bases at J, with 7 bases in the middle. The CDR3 runs to 11 residues.

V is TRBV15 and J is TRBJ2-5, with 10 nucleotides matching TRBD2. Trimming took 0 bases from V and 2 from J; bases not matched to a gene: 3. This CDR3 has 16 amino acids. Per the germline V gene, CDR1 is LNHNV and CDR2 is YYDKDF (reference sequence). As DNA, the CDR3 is TGTGCCACCAGCAGAGAGGGACTAGCGAGACAAGAGACCCAGTACTTC. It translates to CATSREGLARQETQYF.

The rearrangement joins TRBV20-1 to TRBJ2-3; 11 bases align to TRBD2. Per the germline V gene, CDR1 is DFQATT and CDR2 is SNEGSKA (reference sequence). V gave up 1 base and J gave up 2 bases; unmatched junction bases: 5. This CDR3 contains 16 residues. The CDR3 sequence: CSARGLAGGPTDTQYF. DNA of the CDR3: TGCAGTGCTAGAGGCCTAGCGGGAGGTCCCACAGATACGCAGTATTTT.

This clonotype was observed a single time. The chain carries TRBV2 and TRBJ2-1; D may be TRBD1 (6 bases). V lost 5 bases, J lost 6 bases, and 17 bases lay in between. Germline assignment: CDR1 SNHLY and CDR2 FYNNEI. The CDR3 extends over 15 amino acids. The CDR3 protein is CASSKGQSGFNEQFF. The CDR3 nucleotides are TGTGCCAGCAGTAAGGGACAATCCGGTTTCAATGAGCAGTTCTTC.

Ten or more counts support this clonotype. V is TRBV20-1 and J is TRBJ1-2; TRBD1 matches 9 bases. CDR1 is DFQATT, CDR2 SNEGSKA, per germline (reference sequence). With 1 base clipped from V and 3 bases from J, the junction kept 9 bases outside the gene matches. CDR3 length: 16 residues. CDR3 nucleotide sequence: TGCAGTGCTAGAGCGGGGAACAGGGGGCGAGACTATGGCTACACCTTC. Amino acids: CSARAGNRGRDYGYTF.

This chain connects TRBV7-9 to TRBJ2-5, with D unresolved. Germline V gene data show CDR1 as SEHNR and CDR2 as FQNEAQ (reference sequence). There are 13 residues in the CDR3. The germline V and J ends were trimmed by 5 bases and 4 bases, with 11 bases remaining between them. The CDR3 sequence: CASSPEVSETQYF. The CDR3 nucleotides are TGTGCCAGCAGCCCCGAGGTATCAGAGACCCAGTACTTC.

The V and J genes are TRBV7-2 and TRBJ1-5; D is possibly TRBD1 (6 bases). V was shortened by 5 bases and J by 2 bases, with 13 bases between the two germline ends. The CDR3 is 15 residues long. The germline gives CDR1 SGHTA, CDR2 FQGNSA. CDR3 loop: CASSLQGSRNQPQHF. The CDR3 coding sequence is TGTGCCAGCAGCCTCCAGGGGTCCCGCAATCAGCCCCAGCATTTT.

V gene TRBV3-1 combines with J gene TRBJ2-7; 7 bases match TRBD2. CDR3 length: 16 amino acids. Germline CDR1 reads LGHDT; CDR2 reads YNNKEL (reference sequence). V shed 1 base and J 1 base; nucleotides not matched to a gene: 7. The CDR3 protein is CASSQADGRRSYEQYF. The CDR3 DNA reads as TGTGCCAGCAGCCAAGCAGACGGGAGGAGGTCCTACGAGCAGTACTTC.

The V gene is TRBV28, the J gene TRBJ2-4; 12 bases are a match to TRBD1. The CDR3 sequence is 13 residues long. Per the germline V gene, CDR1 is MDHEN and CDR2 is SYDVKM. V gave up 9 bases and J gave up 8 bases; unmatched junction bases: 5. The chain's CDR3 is CASAGQGADIQYF. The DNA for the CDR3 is TGTGCCAGTGCGGGACAGGGGGCGGACATTCAGTACTTC.

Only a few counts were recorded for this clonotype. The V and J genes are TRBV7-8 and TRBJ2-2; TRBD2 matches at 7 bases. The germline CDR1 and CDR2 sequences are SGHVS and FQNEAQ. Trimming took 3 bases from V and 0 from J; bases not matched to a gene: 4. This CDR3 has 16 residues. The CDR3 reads CASSFLAASNTGELFF. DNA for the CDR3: TGTGCCAGCAGCTTCCTAGCGGCCTCGAACACCGGGGAGCTGTTTTTT.

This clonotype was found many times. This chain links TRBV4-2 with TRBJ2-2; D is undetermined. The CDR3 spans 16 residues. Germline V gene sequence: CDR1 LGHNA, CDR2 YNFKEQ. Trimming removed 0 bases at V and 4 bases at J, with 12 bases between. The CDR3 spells CASSQEPDARTGELFF. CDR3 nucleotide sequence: TGTGCCAGCAGCCAAGAGCCGGACGCTCGCACCGGGGAGCTGTTTTTT.

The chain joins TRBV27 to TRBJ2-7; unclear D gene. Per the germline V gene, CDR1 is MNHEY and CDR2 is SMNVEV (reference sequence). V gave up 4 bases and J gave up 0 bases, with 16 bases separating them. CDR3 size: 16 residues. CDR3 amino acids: CASSSSAGSLSYEQYF. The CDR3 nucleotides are TGTGCCAGCAGTTCCAGCGCCGGGTCCCTCTCCTACGAGCAGTACTTC.